This T cell receptor beta chain was found in a study of OX40 agonist ivuxolimab in advanced cancers. Study-level background: Ivuxolimab is a fully human IgG2 antibody that activates OX40 (CD134). A diagnosis of hepatocellular carcinoma, melanoma, renal cell or head and neck cancer was present in dose-escalation patients. Under the entry rules, prior anti-PD-1, anti-PD-L1 or anti-CTLA-4 therapy was allowed, and approximately 40% had some.

Data came from immunoSEQ multiplex PCR; TCRdb stores just in-frame clones and leaves some out. The table lists around 95,000 clones, 93% of them singletons. This clone appeared once. The sample in question was CD4+ or CD8+ T cells sorted from blood, obtained in a trial of the OX40 agonist ivuxolimab. The clonotype was recovered from an adult with an advanced solid tumor such as melanoma, head and neck, liver or kidney cancer.

CDR3 loop: CASSSRAGYQPQHF. Written as DNA, the CDR3 is TGTGCCAGCAGCTCGCGGGCGGGTTATCAGCCCCAGCATTTT. The chain combines TRBV5-6 with TRBJ1-5; unclear D gene. CDR3 size: 14 residues. CDR1 is SGHDT, CDR2 YYEEEE, per germline. V gave up 3 bases and J gave up 5 bases, with 12 bases separating them. The whole variable domain, filled in from reference TRBV5-6 and TRBJ1-5, reads DAGVTQSPTHLIKTRGQQVTLRCSPKSGHDTVSWYQQALGQGPQFIFQYYEEEERQRGNFPDRFSGHQFPNYSSELNVNALLLGDSALYLCASSSRAGYQPQHFGDGTRLSIL.